The present entry profiles one TCR beta chain with its context. Its antigen is not identified. This sample stems from a study of T cell responses to AZD1222 COVID-19 vaccine. Study results and limitations: Donors skewed white British and female; clonal diversity was possibly underestimated. Reportedly, nearly half the spike-specific TCRs target unmutated variant regions.

Germline V gene data show CDR1 as SGHVS and CDR2 as FQNEAQ. V trimming: 6 bases; J trimming: 7 bases; junction bases outside the gene matches: 10. This CDR3 region has 14 residues. Sequenced by immunoSEQ multiplex PCR; TCRdb stores in-frame clones only, minus some. The table includes more than 110,000 clones, around 88% detected once. Sequenced here: peripheral blood, sampled on day 0 of AZD1222 vaccination. The V call is TRBV7-8, the J call TRBJ1-2; 8 nucleotides match TRBD1. The sequence derives from an adult in good health. For the CDR3, the DNA is TGTGCCAGCAGGCCACGAGGACAGGGAAGTGGCTACACCTTC. Its translation: CASRPRGQGSGYTF.